This entry lists 22 T cell receptor beta chains sequenced from one sample in a study of cytomegalovirus exposure and HLA in healthy donors. The primer mix had 60 Vbeta and 13 Jbeta primers. The repertoire was sequenced with immunoSEQ multiplex PCR; TCRdb's copy has only in-frame clones and lacks some. This table holds roughly 120,000 clones, around three quarters found once. Sequenced input: PBMCs. All receptors derive from a man younger than 35 in good health and CMV-seronegative.

The chain uses TRBV11-2 and TRBJ1-6; D not certain. Germline assignment: CDR1 SGHAT and CDR2 FQNNGV. CDR3 length: 18 residues. Trimming removed 2 bases at V and 11 bases at J, with 25 bases between. DNA of the CDR3: TGTGCCAGCAGCTTACGGCCTCAAGGTTCGATACTCGGGGCACCCCTCCACTTT. Protein: CASSLRPQGSILGAPLHF.

The V gene is TRBV6-6, the J gene TRBJ1-3, with TRBD1 matching over 8 bases. This CDR3 is built from 14 residues. Trimming took 5 bases from V and 3 from J; bases not matched to a gene: 3. Germline CDR1 MNHNY, CDR2 SVGAGI (reference sequence). The CDR3 nucleotides are TGTGCCAGCAGTCCCGGGACAGGTGGAAACACCATATATTTT. Protein: CASSPGTGGNTIYF.

The V gene is TRBV27, the J gene TRBJ2-1, with D uncertain. V was cut by 5 bases and J by 9 bases, with 17 bases left in between. The germline CDR1 and CDR2 sequences are MNHEY and SMNVEV (reference sequence). The CDR3 loop spans 14 amino acids. CDR3 amino acids: CASSPSYASGEQFF. The CDR3 DNA sequence: TGTGCCAGCAGTCCTAGTTATGCATCCGGTGAGCAGTTCTTC.

The V call is TRBV9, the J call TRBJ1-1, with D tentatively TRBD1 (5 bases). The length of the CDR3 is 16 residues. V lost 0 bases, J lost 0 bases, and 12 bases lay in between. Germline CDR1 is SGDLS and CDR2 is YYNGEE. The CDR3 region has the DNA TGTGCCAGCAGCGTAGATCCAGGGTTCATGAACACTGAAGCTTTCTTT. This gives the protein CASSVDPGFMNTEAFF.

The V gene is TRBV5-1, the J gene TRBJ1-6, with TRBD1 as a possible D gene (5 bases). This CDR3 has 14 amino acids. V shed 0 bases and J shed 9 bases, with 10 bases lying between them. Germline V gives CDR1 SGHRS, CDR2 YFSETQ. DNA for the CDR3: TGCGCCAGCAGCTTGGTCAGGGATGTTTCACCCCTCCACTTT. This encodes CASSLVRDVSPLHF.

The gene calls are TRBV15 and TRBJ1-2, with D unresolved. The CDR3 has 14 residues. The V end was cut by 0 bases, the J end by 5 bases, with 10 bases between. From germline, CDR1 is LNHNV and CDR2 YYDKDF (reference sequence). The CDR3 region is CATSRETVKYGYTF. The CDR3 DNA reads as TGTGCCACCAGCAGAGAAACAGTAAAGTATGGCTACACCTTC.

Ten or more counts support this clone. This rearrangement joins TRBV27 to TRBJ2-2; D call uncertain. The CDR3 is 17 residues long. Trimming left V 10 bases short and J 6 bases short, with 27 bases between. Germline lookup yields CDR1 MNHEY and CDR2 SMNVEV (reference sequence). The CDR3 reads CATSSTITMGFAGELFF. In DNA, the CDR3 is TGTGCCACGAGCTCCACAATCACGATGGGCTTTGCCGGGGAGCTGTTTTTT.

This chain joins TRBV25-1 and TRBJ2-3; TRBD2 agrees at 7 bases. V gave up 9 bases and J gave up 0 bases; unmatched junction bases: 6. The CDR3 has 14 residues. Germline-derived CDR1 and CDR2 are MGHDK and SYGVNS. The CDR3 DNA reads TGTGCCAGTCAAGTAGCGGGTAGCACAGATACGCAGTATTTT. Translating it yields CASQVAGSTDTQYF.

The rearrangement links TRBV19 to TRBJ2-2, with 7 bases aligning to TRBD1. This CDR3 spans 15 amino acids. Unmatched junction bases numbered 6, after V lost 7 bases and J lost 1 base. CDR1 and CDR2 (germline): LNHDA, SQIVND (reference sequence). The CDR3 here is CASKQGTENTGELFF. As DNA, the CDR3 is TGTGCCAGTAAGCAGGGGACAGAGAACACCGGGGAGCTGTTTTTT.

The rearrangement uses TRBV14 and TRBJ2-5; perhaps TRBD2 as D (5 bases). Trimming shortened V by 4 bases and J by 5 bases, and 17 bases separated the two germline ends. The CDR3 totals 15 residues. Germline V lookup: CDR1 SGHDN, CDR2 FVKESK. The CDR3 coding sequence is TGTGCCAGCAGCCTCCTGGTGGGAGCTGGGGAGACCCAGTACTTC. It codes for CASSLLVGAGETQYF.

The chain couples TRBV9 to TRBJ2-3, with 10 bases fitting TRBD2. The CDR3 contains 16 residues. CDR1 is SGDLS, CDR2 YYNGEE, per germline. Unmatched junction bases numbered 9, after V lost 3 bases and J lost 5 bases. DNA of the CDR3: TGTGCCAGCAGCGCAAGCGGGAGGGCCAGGGGAGATACGCAGTATTTT. Its protein is CASSASGRARGDTQYF. The full variable domain, completed using reference TRBV9 and TRBJ2-3, is DSGVTQTPKHLITATGQRVTLRCSPRSGDLSVYWYQQSLDQGLQFLIQYYNGEERAKGNILERFSAQQFPDLHSELNLSSLELGDSALYFCASSASGRARGDTQYFGPGTRLTVL.

This sequence joins TRBV11-2 and TRBJ2-1; 7 bases agree with TRBD2. V trimming: 5 bases; J trimming: 4 bases; junction bases outside the gene matches: 5. There are 14 residues in the CDR3. The germline V gene encodes CDR1 SGHAT and CDR2 FQNNGV. DNA of the CDR3: TGTGCCAGCAGCGGCGGGAGTGCGTACAATGAGCAGTTCTTC. Translating it yields CASSGGSAYNEQFF.

The J gene is TRBJ2-5, the V gene TRBV10-1; D may be TRBD2 (5 bases). Looked up from germline, CDR1 is WNHNN and CDR2 is SYGVQD (reference sequence). CDR3 size: 14 residues. Trimming removed 2 bases at V and 4 bases at J, with 11 bases between. The CDR3 reads CASSEIDYVETQYF. CDR3 nucleotide sequence: TGCGCCAGCAGTGAGATTGACTACGTAGAGACCCAGTACTTC.

This clone was counted only a few times. This sequence joins TRBV29-1 and TRBJ1-1; D is uncertain. V was shortened by 7 bases and J by 7 bases, with 19 bases between the two germline ends. Per germline, CDR1 SQVTM and CDR2 ANQGSEA. The CDR3 is made up of 13 amino acids. The CDR3, as DNA: TGCAGCGCCGGACTGGTAAGGGAGAGTGAAGCTTTCTTT. Translating it yields CSAGLVRESEAFF.

V gene TRBV9 combines with J gene TRBJ2-5; maybe TRBD2 (5 bases). Trimming removed 0 bases from V and 4 bases from J, with 22 bases in between. The length of the CDR3 is 18 residues. CDR1 is SGDLS and CDR2 is YYNGEE in the germline V gene. This CDR3 is CASSVATGTAAGVETQYF. The CDR3 region has the DNA TGTGCCAGCAGCGTAGCTACGGGAACAGCGGCGGGCGTAGAGACCCAGTACTTC.

The chain is built from TRBV11-2 and TRBJ2-2; 8 positions match TRBD1. The CDR3 is 15 residues long. CDR1 SGHAT and CDR2 FQNNGV come from the germline V gene. V lost 5 bases to trimming and J lost 5 bases; unmatched junction nucleotides: 7. CDR3 sequence (DNA): TGTGCCAGCAGCCCAGGGACAGGAGTTACCGGGGAGCTGTTTTTT. It encodes CASSPGTGVTGELFF.

The J gene is TRBJ2-7, the V gene TRBV6-6; TRBD2 matches 8 bases. The CDR3 loop spans 15 amino acids. Trimming took 4 bases from V and 5 from J; bases not matched to a gene: 10. The germline CDR1 and CDR2 sequences are MNHNY and SVGAGI (reference sequence). The CDR3 DNA sequence: TGTGCCAGCAGTTCCCTGGGGAGCGGGAGTCACGAGCAGTACTTC. Amino acids: CASSSLGSGSHEQYF.

The CDR3 DNA reads as TGTGCCAGTACCAAAAAGCTGCATGAGAACACTGAAGCTTTCTTT. Its protein product is CASTKKLHENTEAFF. The genes are TRBV19 and TRBJ1-1; D remains unclear. This CDR3 comprises 15 residues. Germline V gene lookup returns CDR1 LNHDA and CDR2 SQIVND (reference sequence). Trimming removed 7 bases at V and 1 base at J, with 16 bases between.

The V call is TRBV9, the J call TRBJ1-1, with 11 bases fitting TRBD1. V shed 0 bases, J shed 4 bases, and the junction held 2 bases outside the gene matches. Germline V gives CDR1 SGDLS, CDR2 YYNGEE. The CDR3 has 15 amino acids. This CDR3 is CASSVGGTGGTEAFF. DNA of the CDR3: TGTGCCAGCAGCGTAGGGGGGACAGGGGGCACTGAAGCTTTCTTT.

The gene calls are TRBV18 and TRBJ2-2; TRBD2 might be the D (6 bases). V was trimmed by 4 bases and J by 5 bases, leaving 14 bases between them. CDR3 size: 15 residues. Germline V gene data show CDR1 as KGHSH and CDR2 as LQKENI. The CDR3 protein is CASSRREMRTGELFF. In nucleotides, the CDR3 is TGTGCCAGCTCACGACGGGAGATGCGAACCGGGGAGCTGTTTTTT.

The chain uses TRBV19 and TRBJ2-1; 14 nucleotides line up with TRBD2. The CDR3 sequence is 16 residues long. Germline CDR1 LNHDA, CDR2 SQIVND (reference sequence). V lost 5 bases to trimming and J lost 8 bases; unmatched junction nucleotides: 8. CDR3 loop: CASSWGLAGVEDEQFF. DNA of the CDR3: TGTGCCAGTAGTTGGGGACTAGCGGGAGTAGAGGATGAGCAGTTCTTC. Together with reference TRBV19 and TRBJ2-1, the CDR3 gives the full variable domain: DGGITQSPKYLFRKEGQNVTLSCEQNLNHDAMYWYRQDPGQGLRLIYYSQIVNDFQKGDIAEGYSVSREKKESFPLTVTSAQKNPTAFYLCASSWGLAGVEDEQFFGPGTRLTVL.

The genes are TRBV5-6 and TRBJ1-5; weak D call: TRBD1 (6 bases). The V and J ends lost 4 bases and 3 bases respectively, with 14 bases between them. The germline CDR1 and CDR2 sequences are SGHDT and YYEEEE. CDR3 length equals 15 residues. The CDR3 DNA reads as TGTGCCAGCAGCCTTCAGGGGCAATACAATCAGCCCCAGCATTTT. Its protein product is CASSLQGQYNQPQHF.